The clone carrying this T cell receptor (beta chain) was counted only a few times. Its antigen is still unknown. This sample is part of a study of molecular identifiers for immune sequencing clone quantification. General study points: Identical barcode-sharing TCR molecules could lead to underestimated sizes for highly expanded clones.

The trim removed 4 bases at V and 15 bases at J, leaving 8 bases unmatched. The CDR3 runs 13 residues. CDR1 and CDR2 (germline): SGHAT, FQNNGV. Sorting selected naive CD8 T cells with a CD8+CD4-CCR7+CD45RA+ phenotype. Previously described methods with listed TCR primers produced the bulk TCR libraries. TCRdb analysed the PCR reads with MiXCR anew, one entry per CDR3 protein. The sample lists more than 550,000 distinct CDR3 sequences; 25% were seen once. The V gene is TRBV11-2, the J gene TRBJ2-4, with 11 bases aligning to TRBD1. The receptor was derived from a human donor in good health. Some libraries in this study had Jurkat cell RNA spiked in. The sequencing input was naive CD8+ T cells from blood, with Jurkat cell RNA spiked in. Subset here: FACS-sorted CD8+CD4-CCR7+CD45RA+ naive T cells. CDR3 sequence reads: CASSYPGTGGRYF. CDR3 DNA: TGTGCCAGCAGCTACCCTGGGACAGGGGGACGGTACTTC.